Listed below are T cell receptor beta chains from one sample, sequenced in a study of cytomegalovirus exposure and HLA in healthy donors. TCRdb's table, derived via immunoSEQ multiplex PCR, lists solely in-frame clones and lacks some. The table records about 62,000 clones, less than 85% of them present only once. The sample was PBMCs. The receptors here all came from a woman aged 25 to 39 in good health and CMV-seronegative. Each CDR3 is given with its conserved first and last residue. Each record gives: CDR3 length, J gene, V gene, clone size, D gene, CDR3 DNA, CDR3 protein. A D gene is named only where the DNA matches it firmly. Clone size appears in some rows only: once, few, many, or a class for an expanded clone.

16 | TRBJ2-7 | TRBV7-2 | NA | NA | TGTGCCAGCAGCTTCACCTCCGGGACTCCCTCCTACGAGCAGTACTTC | CASSFTSGTPSYEQYF
18 | TRBJ2-7 | TRBV10-3 | NA | TRBD1 | TGTGCCATCTCCGTCCGACAGGGATCCACAAAATCCTCCTACGAGCAGTACTTC | CAISVRQGSTKSSYEQYF
16 | TRBJ2-3 | TRBV4-3 | once | TRBD2 | TGCGCCAGCAGCCAGTCTAGCGGGTATAGCACAGATACGCAGTATTTT | CASSQSSGYSTDTQYF
13 | TRBJ1-1 | TRBV27 | few | NA | TGTGCCAGCAGTTTATCTAGGGGCACTGAAGCTTTCTTT | CASSLSRGTEAFF
14 | TRBJ2-4 | TRBV19 | once | TRBD1 | TGTGCCAGTAGTATCGTGACAGGGGGTGACATTCAGTACTTC | CASSIVTGGDIQYF
19 | TRBJ2-2 | TRBV5-1 | NA | TRBD2 | TGCGCCAGCAGCTTGAGTATTAGCGGGAACAGTGCGAACACCGGGGAGCTGTTTTTT | CASSLSISGNSANTGELFF
16 | TRBJ2-2 | TRBV7-9 | NA | TRBD1 | TGTTCCAGCAGCTTAGAAGGGACAGGTAACACCGGGGAGCTGTTTTTT | CSSSLEGTGNTGELFF
12 | TRBJ2-3 | TRBV30 | NA | NA | TGTGCCTGGAGTCCACCCGGTGATACGCAGTATTTT | CAWSPPGDTQYF
18 | TRBJ2-3 | TRBV15 | once | TRBD2 | TGTGCCACCAGCAGAGATCCCGGACTAGCAGGAGGGGCAGATACGCAGTATTTT | CATSRDPGLAGGADTQYF
13 | TRBJ1-2 | TRBV7-9 | NA | NA | TGTGCCAGCAGCTTCCCCAGGGGCGATGGCTACACCTTC | CASSFPRGDGYTF
12 | TRBJ2-7 | TRBV29-1 | few | NA | TGCAGCGTTGAATCTTCAGGGATCGAGCAGTACTTC | CSVESSGIEQYF
13 | TRBJ1-2 | TRBV6-1 | NA | NA | TGCCTCGCGGGTAGTCCCTCAGACTATGGCTACACCTTC | CLAGSPSDYGYTF
16 | TRBJ1-1 | TRBV19 | NA | TRBD1 | TGTGCCAGTAGGGGAATGACAGGGATCATGAACACTGAAGCTTTCTTT | CASRGMTGIMNTEAFF
14 | TRBJ1-1 | TRBV15 | NA | TRBD1 | TGTGCCACCAGCGACAGGGAGGTTGACACTGAAGCTTTCTTT | CATSDREVDTEAFF
14 | TRBJ2-3 | TRBV19 | few | TRBD2 | TGTGCCACGGGACTAGCGGGACTCACAGATACGCAGTATTTT | CATGLAGLTDTQYF
16 | TRBJ2-1 | TRBV28 | NA | TRBD2 | TGTGCGGCAGCTAACGTACTAGCGGGAGGGATCAATGAGCAGTTCTTC | CAAANVLAGGINEQFF
13 | TRBJ2-7 | TRBV12-5 | NA | TRBD1 | TGTGCTAGTGGTTTCCAGGGGGCCCACGAGCAGTACTTC | CASGFQGAHEQYF
15 | TRBJ1-2 | TRBV6-5 | NA | TRBD1 | TGTGCCAGCAGTTACTCGACAGGGCTTGACTATGGCTACACCTTC | CASSYSTGLDYGYTF